The 6 T cell receptor beta chains presented below share a single source sample, sequenced in a study of human T cells and chemical hapten exposure. A single record per CDR3 protein comes from TCRdb applying MiXCR to the RACE reads. The table shows 100,000 or so distinct CDR3 sequences, with about 9% occurring only once. As to time point: patch test 2, 6 weeks after DPC sensitization. Indicated treatment: therapeutic diphenylcyclopropenone sensitization with weekly scalp DPC. The sample here was whole blood, taken in connection with sensitization to the hapten diphenylcyclopropenone (DPC). These receptor sequences come from a woman in her thirties or forties with alopecia areata. Some clones in this sample may be carry-over from other donors' samples.

The table lists this clonotype with a few counts. This chain links TRBV5-1 with TRBJ2-7, with 8 bases that match TRBD2. This CDR3 contains 14 residues. Germline V gene data show CDR1 as SGHRS and CDR2 as YFSETQ. Losses at the gene ends were 1 base for V and 7 bases for J; bases not matched to a gene: 7. CDR3 sequence reads: CASSLIAGRQEQYF. CDR3 sequence (DNA): TGCGCCAGCAGCTTGATAGCGGGACGTCAAGAGCAGTACTTC.

This clonotype was counted ten times or more. The rearrangement joins TRBV18 to TRBJ1-5; unclear D gene. V lost 0 bases and J 4 bases, leaving 10 bases between the germline ends. The CDR3 consists of 15 residues. The germline V gene has CDR1 KGHSH and CDR2 LQKENI. Here the CDR3 reads CASSPPGIGNQPQHF. The CDR3 DNA is TGTGCCAGCTCACCACCCGGTATTGGGAATCAGCCCCAGCATTTT.

The rearrangement links TRBV24-1 to TRBJ1-5, with D perhaps matching TRBD1 (5 bases). This CDR3 comprises 16 residues. The germline CDR1 and CDR2 sequences are KGHDR and SFDVKD. The V gene lost 3 bases and the J gene lost 0 bases, with 11 bases spanning the gap. The DNA of the CDR3 is TGTGCCACCAGTGATGCCGGGACCTCTAGCAATCAGCCCCAGCATTTT. Translation gives CATSDAGTSSNQPQHF.

Remarks on this clonotype: This may come from a read error, since a much larger clone is one base off. This chain links TRBV13 with TRBJ2-4; tentatively, D is TRBD1 (5 bases). CDR3 length: 14 amino acids. Germline loops: CDR1 PRHDT, CDR2 FYEKMQ (reference sequence). CDR3 residues: CTSSLKGPSNIQYF. The CDR3 DNA is TGTACCAGCAGCTTAAAGGGGCCATCAAACATTCAGTACTTC.

This clonotype has at least ten counts. The gene calls are TRBV6-5 and TRBJ1-3; no definite D call. The CDR3 runs 18 residues. The V end was cut by 0 bases, the J end by 0 bases, with 15 bases between. The germline V gene has CDR1 MNHEY and CDR2 SVGAGI. This CDR3 is CASSYSNSAAHSGNTIYF. CDR3 sequence (DNA): TGTGCCAGCAGTTACTCGAATTCCGCTGCCCACTCTGGAAACACCATATATTTT.

The sample holds many counts of this clonotype. V usage is TRBV6-6 and J usage is TRBJ1-1; unclear D gene. V lost 8 bases to trimming and J lost 8 bases, with 12 bases between them. Germline CDR1 reads MNHNY; CDR2 reads SVGAGI (reference sequence). CDR3 length: 11 amino acids. CDR3 sequence: CASGGPREAFF. As DNA, the CDR3 is TGTGCCAGCGGAGGGCCAAGGGAAGCTTTCTTT.